This TCR beta chain was recorded in a study of identical twins. Unique molecular identifiers were present on the cDNA, and a universal primer site came from template switching. TCRdb reprocessed the 5' RACE reads via MiXCR and lists one record per CDR3 protein. The table shows around 1.7 million distinct CDR3 sequences, with more than 30% occurring only once. Ten or more counts support this clonotype. Its antigen is undetermined. Study results and caveats: Conclusions were based on cross-sectional statistical analysis, without following the same donors. In cord blood, abundant beta clonotypes had fewer insertions; memory showed no trend.

Per the germline V gene, CDR1 is SGHRS and CDR2 is YFSETQ. With 4 bases clipped from V and 4 bases from J, the junction kept 11 bases outside the gene matches. The CDR3 consists of 15 residues. Sequenced material: cord blood. This receptor was taken from a newborn girl in good health. V usage is TRBV5-1 and J usage is TRBJ2-7; TRBD2 agrees at 7 bases. For the CDR3, the DNA is TGCGCCAGCAGCATCCAGTCCGGGACTACTTACGAGCAGTACTTC. It is translated as CASSIQSGTTYEQYF.